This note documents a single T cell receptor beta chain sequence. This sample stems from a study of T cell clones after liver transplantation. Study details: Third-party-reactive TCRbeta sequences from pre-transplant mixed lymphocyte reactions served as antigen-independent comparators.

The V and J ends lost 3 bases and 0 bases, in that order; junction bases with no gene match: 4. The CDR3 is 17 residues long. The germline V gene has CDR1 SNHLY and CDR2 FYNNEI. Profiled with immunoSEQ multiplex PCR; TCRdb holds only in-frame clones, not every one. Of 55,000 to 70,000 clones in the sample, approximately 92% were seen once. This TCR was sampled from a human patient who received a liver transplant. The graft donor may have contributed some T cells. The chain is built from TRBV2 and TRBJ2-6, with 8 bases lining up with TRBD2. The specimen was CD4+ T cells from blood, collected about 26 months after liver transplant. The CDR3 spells CASSDGRASSGANVLTF. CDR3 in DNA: TGTGCCAGCAGTGACGGGAGGGCCTCCTCTGGGGCCAACGTCCTGACTTTC. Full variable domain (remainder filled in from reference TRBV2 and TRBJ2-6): EPEVTQTPSHQVTQMGQEVILRCVPISNHLYFYWYRQILGQKVEFLVSFYNNEISEKSEIFDDQFSVERPDGSNFTLKIRSTKLEDSAMYFCASSDGRASSGANVLTFGAGSRLTVL.